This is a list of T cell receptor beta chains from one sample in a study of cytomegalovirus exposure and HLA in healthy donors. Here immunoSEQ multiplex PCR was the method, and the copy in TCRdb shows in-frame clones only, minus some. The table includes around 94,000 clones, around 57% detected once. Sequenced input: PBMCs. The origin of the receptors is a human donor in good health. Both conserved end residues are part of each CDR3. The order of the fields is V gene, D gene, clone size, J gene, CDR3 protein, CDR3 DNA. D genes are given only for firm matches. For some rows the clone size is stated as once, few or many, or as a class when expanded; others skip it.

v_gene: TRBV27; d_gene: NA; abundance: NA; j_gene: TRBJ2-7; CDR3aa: CASSFVGGTYEQYF; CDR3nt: TGTGCCAGCAGTTTTGTCGGGGGAACCTACGAGCAGTACTTC
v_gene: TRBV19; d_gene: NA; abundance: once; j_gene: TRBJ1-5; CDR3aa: CASGRAGEGVYQPQHF; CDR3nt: TGTGCCAGTGGGAGGGCGGGGGAGGGGGTCTATCAGCCCCAGCATTTT
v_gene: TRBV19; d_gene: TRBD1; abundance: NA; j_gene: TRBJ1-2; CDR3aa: CASTPEQGANYGYTF; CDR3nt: TGTGCCAGTACCCCCGAACAGGGGGCTAACTATGGCTACACCTTC
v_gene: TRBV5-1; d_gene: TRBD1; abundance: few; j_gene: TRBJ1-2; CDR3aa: CASSPPGQGNGYTF; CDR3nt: TGCGCCAGCAGCCCACCGGGACAGGGTAATGGCTACACCTTC
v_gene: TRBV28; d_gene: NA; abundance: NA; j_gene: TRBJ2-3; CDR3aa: CASSYRARSTDTQYF; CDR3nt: TGTGCCAGCAGTTACCGAGCTAGAAGCACAGATACGCAGTATTTT
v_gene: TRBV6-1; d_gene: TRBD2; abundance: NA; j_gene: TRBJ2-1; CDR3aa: CASSGAGEVNEQFF; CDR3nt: TGTGCCAGCAGTGGAGCGGGAGAGGTGAATGAGCAGTTCTTC
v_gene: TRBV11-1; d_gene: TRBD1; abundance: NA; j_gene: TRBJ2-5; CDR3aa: CASSLQGADVETQYF; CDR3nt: TGTGCCAGCAGCTTACAGGGGGCGGATGTGGAGACCCAGTACTTC
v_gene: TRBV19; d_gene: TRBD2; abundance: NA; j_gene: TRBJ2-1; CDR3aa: CASSIMTSGRYNEQFF; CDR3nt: TGTGCCAGTAGTATAATGACTAGCGGGAGATACAATGAGCAGTTCTTC
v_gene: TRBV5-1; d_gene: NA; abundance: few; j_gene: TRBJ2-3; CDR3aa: CASSSGLQGRGTDTQYF; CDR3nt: TGCGCCAGCAGCTCCGGTTTGCAGGGCAGGGGCACAGATACGCAGTATTTT
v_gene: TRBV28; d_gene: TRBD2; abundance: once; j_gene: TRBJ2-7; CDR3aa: CASSFGLAGLQYEQYF; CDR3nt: TGTGCCAGCAGTTTCGGACTAGCGGGACTTCAATACGAGCAGTACTTC
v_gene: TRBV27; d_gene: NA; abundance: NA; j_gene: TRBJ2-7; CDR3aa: CASSFIGETYEQYF; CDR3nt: TGTGCCAGCAGTTTTATCGGGGAAACCTACGAGCAGTACTTC
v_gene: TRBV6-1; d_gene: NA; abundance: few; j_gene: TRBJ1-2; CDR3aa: CAGAIGSGYTF; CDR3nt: TGTGCCGGCGCGATTGGGAGTGGCTACACCTTC
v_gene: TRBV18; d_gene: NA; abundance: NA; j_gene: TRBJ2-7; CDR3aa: CASSPLSQNHEQYF; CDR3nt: TGTGCCAGCTCACCACTTTCGCAGAACCACGAGCAGTACTTC
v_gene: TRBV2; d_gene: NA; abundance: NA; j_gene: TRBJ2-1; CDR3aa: CASSERVGLFDEQFF; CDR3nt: TGTGCCAGCAGTGAGCGGGTAGGTCTATTTGATGAGCAGTTCTTC
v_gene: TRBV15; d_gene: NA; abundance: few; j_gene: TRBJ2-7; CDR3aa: CATSRDPGANYEQYF; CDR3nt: TGTGCCACCAGCAGAGATCCGGGAGCCAACTACGAGCAGTACTTC
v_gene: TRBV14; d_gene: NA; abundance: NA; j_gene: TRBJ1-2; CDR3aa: CASSRQSLNYGYTF; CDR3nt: TGTGCCAGCAGCCGCCAAAGTCTAAACTATGGCTACACCTTC
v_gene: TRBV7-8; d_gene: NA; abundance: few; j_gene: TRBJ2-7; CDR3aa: CASSSTGSPYEQYF; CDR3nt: TGTGCCAGCAGCAGCACAGGTTCTCCCTACGAGCAGTACTTC
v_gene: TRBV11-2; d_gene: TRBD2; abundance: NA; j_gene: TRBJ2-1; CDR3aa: CASRAGLSGEQFF; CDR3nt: TGTGCCAGCAGAGCGGGGCTGTCGGGTGAGCAGTTCTTC
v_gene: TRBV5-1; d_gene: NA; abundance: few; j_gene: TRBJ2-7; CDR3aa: CASSLISDGGSYEQYF; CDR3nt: TGCGCCAGCAGCCTAATATCGGACGGGGGATCCTACGAGCAGTACTTC
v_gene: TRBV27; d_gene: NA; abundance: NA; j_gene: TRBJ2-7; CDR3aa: CASSFRGSSYEQYF; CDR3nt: TGTGCCAGCAGTTTTCGGGGAAGCTCCTACGAGCAGTACTTC
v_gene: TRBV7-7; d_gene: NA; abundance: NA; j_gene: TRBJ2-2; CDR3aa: CASSLDGFNTGELFF; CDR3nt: TGTGCCAGCAGCTTAGATGGCTTCAACACCGGGGAGCTGTTTTTT
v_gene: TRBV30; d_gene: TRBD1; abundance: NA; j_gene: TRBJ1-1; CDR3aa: CAWATGGLPEAFF; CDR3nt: TGTGCCTGGGCGACAGGGGGCCTTCCTGAAGCTTTCTTT
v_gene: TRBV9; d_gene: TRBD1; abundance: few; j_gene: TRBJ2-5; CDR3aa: CASSPRTGLVEETQYF; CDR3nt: TGTGCCAGCAGCCCCCGGACAGGGTTGGTCGAGGAGACCCAGTACTTC
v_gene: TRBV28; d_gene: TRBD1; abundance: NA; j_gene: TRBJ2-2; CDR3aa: CASTGDRGRLNTGELFF; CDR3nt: TGTGCCAGCACCGGGGACAGGGGGCGACTGAACACCGGGGAGCTGTTTTTT
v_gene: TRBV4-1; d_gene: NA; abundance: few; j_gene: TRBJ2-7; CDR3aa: CASSRGTGHGVYEQYF; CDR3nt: TGCGCCAGCAGCCGTGGTACCGGCCACGGGGTCTACGAGCAGTACTTC
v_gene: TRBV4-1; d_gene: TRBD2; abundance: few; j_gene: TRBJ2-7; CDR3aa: CASSQIIPKRESVYEQYF; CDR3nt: TGCGCCAGCAGCCAAATTATCCCAAAGCGGGAGTCTGTCTACGAGCAGTACTTC
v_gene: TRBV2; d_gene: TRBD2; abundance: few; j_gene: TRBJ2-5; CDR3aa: CASSENSGIRETQYF; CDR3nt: TGTGCCAGCAGTGAAAATAGCGGGATTCGGGAGACCCAGTACTTC